The 26 T cell receptor beta chains reported below all come from one sample, sequenced in a study of radiotherapy plus CTLA-4 blockade in lung cancer. Sequencing used immunoSEQ multiplex PCR; TCRdb keeps in-frame clones, though not all of them. The repertoire holds 130,000 or so clones, with 85% to 90% as singletons. This specimen consisted of peripheral blood, obtained from a patient treated with radiotherapy plus ipilimumab. Receptors were obtained from a human donor with non-small cell lung cancer that progressed on radiotherapy plus ipilimumab.

V usage is TRBV19 and J usage is TRBJ2-1, with unresolved D. This CDR3 spans 13 amino acids. Trimming pared 2 bases from V and 9 bases from J, leaving 11 bases between. Germline CDR1 is LNHDA and CDR2 is SQIVND (reference sequence). The chain's CDR3 is CASSIIGLGEQFF. CDR3 in DNA: TGTGCCAGTAGTATAATCGGGCTTGGTGAGCAGTTCTTC.

The rearrangement uses TRBV5-4 and TRBJ2-7; the match to TRBD2 covers 8 bases. The CDR3 runs 16 residues. The germline V gene encodes CDR1 SGHNT and CDR2 YYREEE (reference sequence). J was trimmed by 5 bases and V by 0 bases; bases with no gene match: 10. In DNA, the CDR3 is TGTGCCAGCAGCTTGGGTGGGGTAGCGGGAAGGAACGAGCAGTACTTC. It is translated as CASSLGGVAGRNEQYF.

The gene calls are TRBV27 and TRBJ2-1; possible D gene TRBD2, 5 bases. The CDR3 totals 14 residues. V dropped 6 bases and J dropped 2 bases, with 11 bases sitting between them. CDR1 and CDR2 (germline): MNHEY, SMNVEV (reference sequence). The CDR3 loop reads CASSLTIAYNEQFF. As DNA, the CDR3 is TGTGCCAGCAGCTTGACTATCGCCTACAATGAGCAGTTCTTC.

CDR3 in DNA: TGTGCCAGCTCACCACCAACGGGAGGGCCCAATGAGCAGTTCTTC. The encoded protein is CASSPPTGGPNEQFF. The chain couples TRBV18 to TRBJ2-1, with 8 bases fitting TRBD2. Germline V gives CDR1 KGHSH, CDR2 LQKENI. V was pared by 0 bases and J by 6 bases, with 4 bases of the junction left unmatched. The CDR3 spans 15 residues.

This chain connects TRBV5-1 to TRBJ1-2, with 8 positions matching TRBD1. The V gene's germline CDR1 is SGHRS and CDR2 YFSETQ. There are 16 residues in the CDR3. V lost 6 bases and J lost 4; bases outside the gene matches: 14. This chain's CDR3 is CASKTGRGPASYGYTF. The CDR3 nucleotides read TGCGCCAGCAAAACCGGCAGGGGGCCCGCATCCTATGGCTACACCTTC.

DNA for the CDR3: TGTGCCAGCAGCTTAGGGTTAGGACAGGGCATAGGAGGGGCCAACGTCCTGACTTTC. Protein product: CASSLGLGQGIGGANVLTF. This sequence joins TRBV7-6 and TRBJ2-6; 8 bases are shared with TRBD1. CDR1 is SGHVS, CDR2 FNYEAQ, per germline. The CDR3 has 19 residues. V gave up 1 base and J gave up 4 bases; unmatched junction bases: 12.

This clone appeared a few times. CDR3 sequence: CASSDPTVNEQFF. The CDR3, as DNA: TGTGCCAGCTCAGACCCGACAGTCAATGAGCAGTTCTTC. This chain uses TRBV18 with TRBJ2-1, with D perhaps TRBD1 (5 bases). This CDR3 region has 13 residues. V was trimmed by 5 bases and J by 6 bases, leaving 11 bases between them. Germline V gene sequence: CDR1 KGHSH, CDR2 LQKENI.

V and J are TRBV27 and TRBJ2-7; 8 positions agree with TRBD2. CDR1 MNHEY and CDR2 SMNVEV come from the germline V gene (reference sequence). The V segment lost 3 bases and the J segment 7 bases; nucleotides outside the gene matches: 8. This CDR3 contains 14 residues. The CDR3 nucleotides read TGTGCCAGCAGTTTGGGACTAGATACTGGGGAGCAGTACTTC. Amino acid sequence: CASSLGLDTGEQYF.

V and J are TRBV9 and TRBJ1-3; D is undetermined. Trimming took off 4 bases at V and 4 bases at J, with 12 bases between the two ends. Germline V gives CDR1 SGDLS, CDR2 YYNGEE. This CDR3 region has 14 residues. The CDR3 sequence: CASSTTAAGNTIYF. CDR3 sequence (DNA): TGTGCCAGCAGCACGACCGCCGCGGGAAACACCATATATTTT. Variable domain in full (rest from reference TRBV9 and TRBJ1-3): DSGVTQTPKHLITATGQRVTLRCSPRSGDLSVYWYQQSLDQGLQFLIQYYNGEERAKGNILERFSAQQFPDLHSELNLSSLELGDSALYFCASSTTAAGNTIYFGEGSWLTVV.

V and J are TRBV7-9 and TRBJ2-7; D is ambiguous. This CDR3 is 15 amino acids long. The V gene lost 5 bases and the J gene lost 0 bases, with 14 bases spanning the gap. The germline V gene has CDR1 SEHNR and CDR2 FQNEAQ (reference sequence). DNA of the CDR3: TGTGCCAGCAGCCTCCCCAAGGGCCTCTCCTACGAGCAGTACTTC. Its protein is CASSLPKGLSYEQYF.

The rearrangement uses TRBV4-1 and TRBJ2-1; 7 bases are shared with TRBD1. V lost 0 bases and J lost 7; bases outside the gene matches: 18. There are 19 residues in the CDR3. Germline CDR1 MGHRA, CDR2 YSYEKL. The CDR3 spells CASSQDSGDSTYRVNEQFF. The CDR3 nucleotides read TGCGCCAGCAGCCAAGATAGTGGGGACAGTACTTATAGAGTTAATGAGCAGTTCTTC.

The chain combines TRBV5-1 with TRBJ2-3; D gene uncertain. V was shortened by 0 bases and J by 0 bases, with 8 bases between the two germline ends. In germline, CDR1 is SGHRS, CDR2 YFSETQ. This CDR3 region has 15 residues. The CDR3 nucleotides are TGCGCCAGCAGCTTGGCAGGAGCTAGCACAGATACGCAGTATTTT. The encoded protein is CASSLAGASTDTQYF.

This chain connects TRBV18 to TRBJ2-7, with 12 bases fitting TRBD2. Germline CDR1 reads KGHSH; CDR2 reads LQKENI. V lost 4 bases and J lost 4; bases outside the gene matches: 5. This CDR3 contains 15 residues. The CDR3 protein is CASSLSGTSGYEQYF. DNA for the CDR3: TGTGCCAGCTCACTATCCGGGACTAGCGGGTACGAGCAGTACTTC.

The chain carries TRBV2 and TRBJ2-5; TRBD2 aligns across 10 bases. J gave up 5 bases and V 1 base, and 4 bases lay outside the gene matches. This CDR3 is built from 15 residues. Germline-derived CDR1 and CDR2 are SNHLY and FYNNEI. CDR3 residues: CASSEVGTSVETQYF. Here the CDR3 DNA reads TGTGCCAGCAGTGAAGTCGGGACTAGCGTGGAGACCCAGTACTTC. Filled out from reference TRBV2 and TRBJ2-5, the complete variable domain reads EPEVTQTPSHQVTQMGQEVILRCVPISNHLYFYWYRQILGQKVEFLVSFYNNEISEKSEIFDDQFSVERPDGSNFTLKIRSTKLEDSAMYFCASSEVGTSVETQYFGPGTRLLVL.

This clone was detected a few times. This chain joins TRBV6-1 and TRBJ1-5; D is ambiguous. Germline lookup yields CDR1 MNHNS and CDR2 SASEGT. V was trimmed by 3 bases and J by 4 bases, leaving 1 base between them. This CDR3 spans 11 amino acids. CDR3 sequence: CASSENQPQHF. As DNA, the CDR3 is TGTGCCAGCAGTGAGAATCAGCCCCAGCATTTT.

The V call is TRBV7-9, the J call TRBJ2-3; weak D call: TRBD1 (6 bases). The ends were cut back, 5 bases at V and 8 bases at J, with 11 bases in the middle. The CDR3 contains 12 residues. CDR1 and CDR2 (germline): SEHNR, FQNEAQ (reference sequence). Written as DNA, the CDR3 is TGTGCCAGCAGCGGGACATTGGGTACGCAGTATTTT. Protein product: CASSGTLGTQYF.

The chain is built from TRBV11-3 and TRBJ2-1; tentatively, D is TRBD1 or TRBD2 (5 bases each). Germline loops: CDR1 SGHNT, CDR2 YENEEA. CDR3 length equals 15 residues. V lost 3 bases, J lost 1 base, and 10 bases lay in between. This chain's CDR3 is CASSFTRGSYNEQFF. The CDR3 DNA sequence: TGTGCCAGCAGCTTTACTAGGGGTTCCTACAATGAGCAGTTCTTC. Supplemented by reference TRBV11-3 and TRBJ2-1, the full variable domain reads EAGVVQSPRYKIIEKKQPVAFWCNPISGHNTLYWYLQNLGQGPELLIRYENEEAVDDSQLPKDRFSAERLKGVDSTLKIQPAELGDSAVYLCASSFTRGSYNEQFFGPGTRLTVL.

The chain recombines TRBV5-1 with TRBJ2-7; 9 bases map to TRBD2. The V segment lost 5 bases and the J segment 5 bases; nucleotides outside the gene matches: 17. Per the germline V gene, CDR1 is SGHRS and CDR2 is YFSETQ. CDR3 length: 17 residues. CDR3 sequence reads: CASRMTRGGSGSDEQYF. DNA for the CDR3: TGCGCCAGCAGAATGACCCGGGGTGGTAGCGGGAGTGACGAGCAGTACTTC. Full variable domain (outside the CDR3, taken from reference TRBV5-1 and TRBJ2-7): KAGVTQTPRYLIKTRGQQVTLSCSPISGHRSVSWYQQTPGQGLQFLFEYFSETQRNKGNFPGRFSGRQFSNSRSEMNVSTLELGDSALYLCASRMTRGGSGSDEQYFGPGTRLTVT.

The V call is TRBV15, the J call TRBJ2-1; D tentatively fits TRBD1 or TRBD2 (5 bases each). V lost 8 bases to trimming and J lost 8 bases, with 19 bases between them. The CDR3 totals 14 residues. In germline, CDR1 is LNHNV, CDR2 YYDKDF (reference sequence). DNA for the CDR3: TGTGCCACCGGGACCGAGGCCGTGATCGATGAGCAGTTCTTC. As protein: CATGTEAVIDEQFF.

This chain uses TRBV9 with TRBJ1-1; D remains unclear. CDR3 size: 16 residues. V dropped 2 bases and J dropped 3 bases, with 17 bases sitting between them. Germline values: CDR1 SGDLS, CDR2 YYNGEE. The CDR3 DNA is TGTGCCAGCAGCGTTAGCGGGAACTTACAATACACTGAAGCTTTCTTT. This gives the protein CASSVSGNLQYTEAFF.

On this clone itself: The same CDR3 can be traced to other DNA sequences in this sample. V gene TRBV5-1 combines with J gene TRBJ2-3; TRBD2 aligns across 7 bases. The length of the CDR3 is 14 residues. CDR1 is SGHRS and CDR2 is YFSETQ in the germline V gene. V lost 4 bases, J lost 4 bases, and 6 bases stayed unmatched. The chain's CDR3 is CASSLGTTPDTQYF. CDR3 nucleotides: TGCGCCAGCAGCCTCGGGACTACACCAGATACGCAGTATTTT.

This clone was seen just once. This chain links TRBV19 with TRBJ1-1; 7 bases fit TRBD1. This CDR3 comprises 14 residues. Germline lookup yields CDR1 LNHDA and CDR2 SQIVND (reference sequence). V was pared by 7 bases and J by 7 bases, with 12 bases of the junction left unmatched. The CDR3 here is CASTIGTVVLEAFF. CDR3 coding DNA: TGTGCCAGTACCATCGGGACAGTCGTCCTTGAAGCTTTCTTT. Complete variable domain (other parts from reference TRBV19 and TRBJ1-1): DGGITQSPKYLFRKEGQNVTLSCEQNLNHDAMYWYRQDPGQGLRLIYYSQIVNDFQKGDIAEGYSVSREKKESFPLTVTSAQKNPTAFYLCASTIGTVVLEAFFGQGTRLTVV.

This clone was counted only a few times. The chain is built from TRBV19 and TRBJ1-1; a possible D gene is TRBD1 (5 bases). V lost 8 bases, J lost 3 bases, and 10 bases lay in between. The germline CDR1 and CDR2 sequences are LNHDA and SQIVND (reference sequence). This CDR3 has 12 residues. This chain's CDR3 is CASQGFDTEAFF. The DNA of the CDR3 is TGTGCCAGTCAGGGTTTTGACACTGAAGCTTTCTTT. Variable domain in full (rest from reference TRBV19 and TRBJ1-1): DGGITQSPKYLFRKEGQNVTLSCEQNLNHDAMYWYRQDPGQGLRLIYYSQIVNDFQKGDIAEGYSVSREKKESFPLTVTSAQKNPTAFYLCASQGFDTEAFFGQGTRLTVV.

V gene TRBV19 combines with J gene TRBJ2-5, with 9 bases identical to TRBD1. The V and J ends lost 5 bases and 5 bases, in that order; junction bases with no gene match: 9. Per the germline V gene, CDR1 is LNHDA and CDR2 is SQIVND (reference sequence). This CDR3 is 15 amino acids long. This CDR3 is CASSPGQGPGETQYF. CDR3 coding DNA: TGTGCCAGTAGTCCGGGACAGGGTCCGGGGGAGACCCAGTACTTC.

The rearrangement links TRBV18 to TRBJ1-1; D is unclear. CDR1 and CDR2 from the germline V gene are KGHSH and LQKENI. V lost 3 bases to trimming and J lost 1 base, with 9 bases between them. This CDR3 is 14 amino acids long. CDR3 region: CASSPKERNTEAFF. The CDR3 DNA sequence: TGTGCCAGCTCACCGAAAGAGCGGAACACTGAAGCTTTCTTT. Looking up the rest from reference TRBV18 and TRBJ1-1 gives the full variable domain: NAGVMQNPRHLVRRRGQEARLRCSPMKGHSHVYWYRQLPEEGLKFMVYLQKENIIDESGMPKERFSAEFPKEGPSILRIQQVVRGDSAAYFCASSPKERNTEAFFGQGTRLTVV.

The CDR3 spells CASSPDRGDGYTF. The CDR3 DNA is TGTGCCAGCAGTCCTGACAGGGGAGATGGCTACACCTTC. The V and J genes are TRBV2 and TRBJ1-2; 8 bases map to TRBD1. The trim removed 5 bases at V and 6 bases at J, leaving 5 bases unmatched. This CDR3 is 13 amino acids long. Germline V CDR1 and CDR2: SNHLY, FYNNEI.